Listed below are T cell receptor beta chains from one sample, sequenced in a study of blood T cells in healthy people across ages. TCRdb passed the 5' RACE reads through MiXCR, listing each CDR3 protein once. The sample shows about 650,000 distinct CDR3 sequences, approximately 52% of them seen only once. The sample comprised blood. Receptors originate from a woman of 80 years or more in good health. CDR3s include the opening cysteine and the closing phenylalanine or tryptophan. Fields, in order: D gene, clone size, V gene, J gene, CDR3 DNA, CDR3 protein. The D gene is left open where the match is weak. Size is stated for part of the rows, as once, few or many counts, or as a class when the clone is expanded.

D gene: TRBD1
clone size: once
V gene: TRBV5-1
J gene: TRBJ1-2
CDR3 DNA: TGCGCCAGCAGCAACACCGGGACAGGGATCCTCAGCACCTTC
CDR3 protein: CASSNTGTGILSTF

D gene: TRBD2
clone size: few
V gene: TRBV5-1
J gene: TRBJ2-7
CDR3 DNA: TGCGCCAGCAGCTTGAAACTAGCGGGAAGCGAGCAGTACTTC
CDR3 protein: CASSLKLAGSEQYF

D gene: -
clone size: -
V gene: TRBV28
J gene: TRBJ2-6
CDR3 DNA: TGTGCCAGCATACCTTCTGGGGCCAACGTCCTGACTTTC
CDR3 protein: CASIPSGANVLTF

D gene: -
clone size: many
V gene: TRBV25-1
J gene: TRBJ2-4
CDR3 DNA: TGTGCCAGCAGTGGCCCCCAGGGTAGGGAAAACATTCAGTACTTC
CDR3 protein: CASSGPQGRENIQYF

D gene: -
clone size: many
V gene: TRBV10-2
J gene: TRBJ2-5
CDR3 DNA: TGCGCCAGCAGTGAGTCGAATCACCAAGAGACCCAGTACTTC
CDR3 protein: CASSESNHQETQYF

D gene: -
clone size: -
V gene: TRBV20-1
J gene: TRBJ2-7
CDR3 DNA: TGCAGTGCTAGAAATAGCGGAGTGACCTACGAGCAGTACTTC
CDR3 protein: CSARNSGVTYEQYF

D gene: -
clone size: -
V gene: TRBV4-1
J gene: TRBJ2-6
CDR3 DNA: TGCGCCAGCAGCCAAGAAAAGGGGCTTGGGAGCTCTGGGGCCAACGTCCTGACTTTC
CDR3 protein: CASSQEKGLGSSGANVLTF

D gene: TRBD1
clone size: -
V gene: TRBV20-1
J gene: TRBJ1-5
CDR3 DNA: TGCAGTGCTAGGAAACAGGGGAAGGGGCAGCCCCAGCATTTT
CDR3 protein: CSARKQGKGQPQHF

D gene: -
clone size: -
V gene: TRBV5-1
J gene: TRBJ2-5
CDR3 DNA: TGCGCCAGCAGCTTGGAGGGGCACCAGTACTTC
CDR3 protein: CASSLEGHQYF

D gene: -
clone size: -
V gene: TRBV7-2
J gene: TRBJ2-3
CDR3 DNA: TGTGCCAGCAGCCCCACGAGCCCAATAGATACGCAGTATTTT
CDR3 protein: CASSPTSPIDTQYF

D gene: TRBD1
clone size: -
V gene: TRBV7-2
J gene: TRBJ2-3
CDR3 DNA: TGTGCCAGCAGTTTAGGGACAGCGGCGCAGTATTTT
CDR3 protein: CASSLGTAAQYF

D gene: -
clone size: -
V gene: TRBV6-6
J gene: TRBJ2-6
CDR3 DNA: TGTGCCAGCAGTTTTTCATTAGGGGCCAACGTCCTGACTTTC
CDR3 protein: CASSFSLGANVLTF

D gene: -
clone size: -
V gene: TRBV6-5
J gene: TRBJ2-1
CDR3 DNA: TGTGCCAGCAGTTACTCCCCTGCGGGGGCGTACAATGAGCAGTTCTTC
CDR3 protein: CASSYSPAGAYNEQFF

D gene: -
clone size: few
V gene: TRBV3-1
J gene: TRBJ2-7
CDR3 DNA: TGTGCCAGCAGCCGATCCAAACCGGTACCGTTCGGCGAGCAGTACTTC
CDR3 protein: CASSRSKPVPFGEQYF

D gene: -
clone size: many
V gene: TRBV5-5
J gene: TRBJ2-3
CDR3 DNA: TGTGCCAGCAGCTTAGGTTTTTGGGGGGCTGCGGGTCGGGGAGATACGCAGTATTTT
CDR3 protein: CASSLGFWGAAGRGDTQYF

D gene: -
clone size: -
V gene: TRBV20-1
J gene: TRBJ2-1
CDR3 DNA: TGCAGTGCTAGACCTCCAGGGGCCCATAACAATGAGCAGTTCTTC
CDR3 protein: CSARPPGAHNNEQFF

D gene: TRBD1
clone size: few
V gene: TRBV2
J gene: TRBJ2-2
CDR3 DNA: TGTGCCAGCAGTGATCCCGGGACAGGAGCCTACACCGGGGAGCTGTTTTTT
CDR3 protein: CASSDPGTGAYTGELFF

D gene: -
clone size: once
V gene: TRBV9
J gene: TRBJ2-1
CDR3 DNA: TGTGCCAGCAGCGTAGAGCGTAGCCGCCATGAGCAGTTCTTC
CDR3 protein: CASSVERSRHEQFF

D gene: TRBD2
clone size: -
V gene: TRBV5-1
J gene: TRBJ2-3
CDR3 DNA: TGCGCCAGCAGCTCGGACGGACTAGCCGGAGATACGCAGTATTTT
CDR3 protein: CASSSDGLAGDTQYF

D gene: TRBD1
clone size: many
V gene: TRBV12-3/TRBV12-4
J gene: TRBJ1-2
CDR3 DNA: TGTGCCAGCAGGCCCGACAGGGGTTATGGCTACACCTTC
CDR3 protein: CASRPDRGYGYTF

D gene: TRBD2
clone size: -
V gene: TRBV12-3/TRBV12-4
J gene: TRBJ2-7
CDR3 DNA: TGTGCCAGCAGTCGGACTAGCGGGGGGGACGAGCAGTACTTC
CDR3 protein: CASSRTSGGDEQYF

D gene: TRBD2
clone size: -
V gene: TRBV5-1
J gene: TRBJ2-1
CDR3 DNA: TGCGCCAGCAGGGGGACTAGCGGTCCTAATGAGCAGTTCTTC
CDR3 protein: CASRGTSGPNEQFF

D gene: -
clone size: few
V gene: TRBV2
J gene: TRBJ2-3
CDR3 DNA: TGTGCCAGCAGTATAGCGCCCTTGGCAGATACGCAGTATTTT
CDR3 protein: CASSIAPLADTQYF

D gene: -
clone size: -
V gene: TRBV5-1
J gene: TRBJ2-7
CDR3 DNA: TGCGCCAGCAGCTTGAGGCTTCTTGCCGTCCCGCTTGGTGAGCAGTACTTC
CDR3 protein: CASSLRLLAVPLGEQYF